This T cell receptor (beta chain) was sequenced for a study of blood T cell repertoires in COVID-19. Looking at the study overall: Samples taken during acute and convalescent COVID-19 were collected in the United States, Italy and Spain. The cDNA or gDNA used as material had been derived from T cells, B-cell-depleted T cells, or PBMCs.

In germline, CDR1 is SGHDT, CDR2 YYEEEE. The CDR3 spans 13 residues. J was trimmed by 10 bases and V by 2 bases; bases with no gene match: 8. Original processing notes: Nucleated cell number was recorded as an estimate derived from reference gene primer amplification. Sequencing used immunoSEQ multiplex PCR; TCRdb keeps in-frame clones, though not all of them. V, J and clone size are those of that table, while D and trimming were read from the DNA. The table lists over 100,000 clones, roughly 88% of them singletons. Sequenced input: peripheral blood. This sequence originates from a man over 45 with acute or convalescent COVID-19. The chain has TRBV5-6 and TRBJ1-2; TRBD1 aligns across 7 bases. The CDR3 region has the DNA TGTGCCAGCAGCTTTACAGGGGCTGGGGACTACACCTTC. Translated, it gives CASSFTGAGDYTF. Together with reference TRBV5-6 and TRBJ1-2, the CDR3 gives the full variable domain: DAGVTQSPTHLIKTRGQQVTLRCSPKSGHDTVSWYQQALGQGPQFIFQYYEEEERQRGNFPDRFSGHQFPNYSSELNVNALLLGDSALYLCASSFTGAGDYTFGSGTRLTVV.